The rows below give T cell receptor beta chains drawn from one sample of a study of OX40 agonist ivuxolimab in advanced cancers. This table comes from immunoSEQ multiplex PCR, and its TCRdb copy is limited to in-frame clones, with some not included. The table has about 31,000 clones, around nine tenths seen once. Here the sequenced sample was CD4+ or CD8+ T cells sorted from blood, taken in a trial of the OX40 agonist ivuxolimab. The source is an adult with an advanced solid tumor such as melanoma, head and neck, liver or kidney cancer. The CDR3 runs from the conserved cysteine through the conserved F or W. The order of the fields is J gene, D gene, clone size, V gene, CDR3 protein, CDR3 DNA. The D gene is left open where the match is weak. Clone size is not always given. Where it is, it says once, few, many or a class for expanded clones.

J gene: TRBJ1-1; D gene: TRBD1; clone size: .; V gene: TRBV30; CDR3 protein: CAWTQPRDRVPNTEAFF; CDR3 DNA: TGTGCCTGGACCCAACCCCGGGACAGGGTCCCGAACACTGAAGCTTTCTTT
J gene: TRBJ2-5; D gene: .; clone size: .; V gene: TRBV6-1; CDR3 protein: CASSEVVASQETQYF; CDR3 DNA: TGTGCCAGCAGTGAAGTGGTAGCTAGCCAAGAGACCCAGTACTTC
J gene: TRBJ1-5; D gene: TRBD1; clone size: once; V gene: TRBV5-5; CDR3 protein: CASSSGTGGVPSNQPQHF; CDR3 DNA: TGTGCCAGCAGCTCCGGGACAGGGGGAGTGCCTAGCAATCAGCCCCAGCATTTT
J gene: TRBJ1-1; D gene: .; clone size: .; V gene: TRBV27; CDR3 protein: CASRIQGSNTEAFF; CDR3 DNA: TGTGCCAGCAGAATTCAGGGCTCGAACACTGAAGCTTTCTTT
J gene: TRBJ2-7; D gene: .; clone size: .; V gene: TRBV19; CDR3 protein: CASSLRGSAYEQYF; CDR3 DNA: TGTGCCAGTAGTCTCAGGGGTTCGGCCTACGAGCAGTACTTC
J gene: TRBJ2-7; D gene: TRBD1; clone size: .; V gene: TRBV9; CDR3 protein: CASSSPTGGEQYF; CDR3 DNA: TGTGCCAGCAGCTCTCCAACAGGGGGCGAGCAGTACTTC
J gene: TRBJ2-1; D gene: .; clone size: .; V gene: TRBV27; CDR3 protein: CASSLLPPNEQFF; CDR3 DNA: TGTGCCAGCAGTTTACTTCCCCCCAATGAGCAGTTCTTC
J gene: TRBJ2-7; D gene: .; clone size: .; V gene: TRBV14; CDR3 protein: CASSQDMAGGARTYEQYF; CDR3 DNA: TGTGCCAGCAGCCAAGATATGGCAGGGGGGGCCCGAACCTACGAGCAGTACTTC
J gene: TRBJ2-5; D gene: .; clone size: .; V gene: TRBV28; CDR3 protein: CASRLGDRIQETQYF; CDR3 DNA: TGTGCCAGCAGGTTGGGAGACAGGATCCAAGAGACCCAGTACTTC
J gene: TRBJ2-2; D gene: .; clone size: .; V gene: TRBV9; CDR3 protein: CASSVAATGELFF; CDR3 DNA: TGTGCCAGCAGCGTAGCGGCCACCGGGGAGCTGTTTTTT
J gene: TRBJ1-1; D gene: .; clone size: few; V gene: TRBV19; CDR3 protein: CASSMGYTEAFF; CDR3 DNA: TGTGCCAGTAGTATGGGGTACACTGAAGCTTTCTTT